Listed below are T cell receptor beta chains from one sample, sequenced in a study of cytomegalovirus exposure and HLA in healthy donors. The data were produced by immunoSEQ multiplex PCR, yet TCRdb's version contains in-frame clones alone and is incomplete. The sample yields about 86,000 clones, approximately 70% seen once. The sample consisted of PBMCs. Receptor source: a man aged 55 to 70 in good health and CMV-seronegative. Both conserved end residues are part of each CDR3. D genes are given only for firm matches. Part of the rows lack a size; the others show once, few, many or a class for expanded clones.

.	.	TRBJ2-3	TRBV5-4	CASSPDSARTDTQYF	TGTGCCAGCAGCCCCGACTCCGCGCGAACAGATACGCAGTATTTT
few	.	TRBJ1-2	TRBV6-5	CASRQGIYGYTF	TGTGCCAGCAGACAGGGCATCTATGGCTACACCTTC
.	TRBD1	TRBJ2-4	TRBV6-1	CASSEGDSQNIQYF	TGTGCCAGCAGTGAAGGGGACAGCCAAAACATTCAGTACTTC
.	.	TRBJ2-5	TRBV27	CASSLEETQYF	TGTGCCAGCAGTTTAGAGGAGACCCAGTACTTC
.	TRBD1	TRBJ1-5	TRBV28	CASSSRQGHINQPQHF	TGTGCCAGCAGTAGTAGACAGGGCCATATCAATCAGCCCCAGCATTTT
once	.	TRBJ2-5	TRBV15	CATSKDQGETQYF	TGTGCCACCAGCAAGGACCAGGGGGAGACCCAGTACTTC
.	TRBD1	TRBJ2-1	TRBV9	CASSVGDSGIYNEQFF	TGTGCCAGCAGCGTAGGGGACAGCGGAATATACAATGAGCAGTTCTTC
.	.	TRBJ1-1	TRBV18	CASSPSPVDRLNTEAFF	TGTGCCAGCTCACCAAGTCCGGTTGACAGGCTGAACACTGAAGCTTTCTTT
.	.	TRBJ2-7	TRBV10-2	CASTSAYEQYF	TGCGCCAGCACCAGCGCGTACGAGCAGTACTTC
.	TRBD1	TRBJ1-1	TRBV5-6	CASSLAGQGKEAFF	TGTGCCAGCAGCTTGGCGGGACAGGGAAAGGAAGCTTTCTTT
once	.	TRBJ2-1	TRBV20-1	CSASPRGEQFF	TGCAGTGCTAGTCCCAGGGGTGAGCAGTTCTTC
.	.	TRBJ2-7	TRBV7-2	CASSLSMSQGQYF	TGTGCCAGCAGCCTATCGATGTCGCAGGGGCAGTACTTC
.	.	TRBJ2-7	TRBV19	CASSIVGGVGNEQYF	TGTGCCAGTAGTATAGTAGGGGGAGTGGGGAACGAGCAGTACTTC
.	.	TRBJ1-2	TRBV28	CASSPNLGAHGYGYTF	TGTGCCAGCAGTCCCAACCTGGGGGCCCACGGCTATGGCTACACCTTC
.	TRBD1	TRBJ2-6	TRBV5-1	CASSSRDRGTGANVLTF	TGCGCCAGCAGCTCGAGGGACAGGGGTACTGGGGCCAACGTCCTGACTTTC
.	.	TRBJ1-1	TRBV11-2	CASSLSRGREAFF	TGTGCCAGCAGCTTAAGCAGGGGCAGAGAAGCTTTCTTT
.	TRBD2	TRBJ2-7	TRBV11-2	CASSAGTSPFYEQYF	TGTGCCAGCAGCGCCGGGACTAGCCCCTTTTACGAGCAGTACTTC
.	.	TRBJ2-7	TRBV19	CASSIGASSSYEQYF	TGTGCCAGTAGTATAGGGGCCTCAAGCTCCTACGAGCAGTACTTC
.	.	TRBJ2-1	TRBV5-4	CASSWKAESYNEQFF	TGTGCCAGCAGCTGGAAAGCGGAATCCTACAATGAGCAGTTCTTC
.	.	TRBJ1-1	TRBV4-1	CASSPNPGVGTEAFF	TGCGCCAGCAGCCCGAATCCAGGGGTGGGCACTGAAGCTTTCTTT
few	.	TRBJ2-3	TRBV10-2	CASSRLPDTDTQYF	TGCGCCAGCAGTAGACTTCCGGACACAGATACGCAGTATTTT
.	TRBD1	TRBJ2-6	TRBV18	CASSPTAVGQASSGANVLTF	TGTGCCAGCTCACCTACTGCGGTGGGACAGGCATCATCTGGGGCCAACGTCCTGACTTTC
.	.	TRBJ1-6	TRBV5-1	CASSLEAGQFNSPLHF	TGCGCCAGCAGCTTGGAGGCAGGCCAATTTAATTCACCCCTCCACTTT
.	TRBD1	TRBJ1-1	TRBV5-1	CASSLAGDRDTEAFF	TGCGCCAGCAGCTTGGCCGGGGACAGGGACACTGAAGCTTTCTTT
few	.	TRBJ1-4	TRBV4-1	CASSQVLGRAGAEKLFF	TGCGCCAGCAGCCAAGTGTTAGGTAGAGCAGGGGCTGAAAAACTGTTTTTT
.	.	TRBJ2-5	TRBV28	CASSSPQGPRETQYF	TGTGCCAGCAGTTCACCTCAGGGGCCCCGGGAGACCCAGTACTTC
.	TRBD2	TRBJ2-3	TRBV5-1	CASSPQLGTSGTDTQYF	TGCGCCAGCAGCCCGCAACTCGGGACTAGCGGCACAGATACGCAGTATTTT
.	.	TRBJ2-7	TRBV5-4	CASSFSGAYEQYF	TGTGCCAGCAGCTTCTCCGGGGCCTACGAGCAGTACTTC
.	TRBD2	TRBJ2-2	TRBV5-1	CASSTFGTSGGTGELFF	TGCGCCAGCAGCACTTTTGGGACTAGCGGCGGCACCGGGGAGCTGTTTTTT
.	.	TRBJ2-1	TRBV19	CASTPDLSSYNEQFF	TGTGCCAGTACCCCAGATCTCAGCTCCTACAATGAGCAGTTCTTC
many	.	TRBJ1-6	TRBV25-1	CASSERGEVGPLHF	TGTGCCAGCAGTGAAAGGGGCGAAGTAGGGCCCCTCCACTTT
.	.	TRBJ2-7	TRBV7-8	CASSLGASAEQYF	TGTGCCAGCAGCTTAGGGGCTAGCGCCGAGCAGTACTTC
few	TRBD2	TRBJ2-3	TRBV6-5	CASRTSGRVPDTQYF	TGTGCCAGCAGGACTAGCGGGAGAGTCCCAGATACGCAGTATTTT
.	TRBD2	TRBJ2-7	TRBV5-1	CASSSGLAGVMGDEQYF	TGCGCCAGCAGCTCAGGACTAGCGGGAGTCATGGGGGACGAGCAGTACTTC
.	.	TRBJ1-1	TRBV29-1	CSLSGIDTEAFF	TGCAGCCTTTCCGGGATCGACACTGAAGCTTTCTTT
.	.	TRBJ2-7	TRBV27	CASSLSIPSRGTYEQYF	TGTGCCAGCAGTTTATCGATCCCCAGCCGGGGTACCTACGAGCAGTACTTC
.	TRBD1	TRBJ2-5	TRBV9	CASSLRDRVSETQYF	TGTGCCAGCAGCCTCCGGGACAGGGTATCAGAGACCCAGTACTTC
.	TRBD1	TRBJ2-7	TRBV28	CASSLSSQGATYEQYF	TGTGCCAGCAGTTTATCGTCACAGGGGGCAACCTACGAGCAGTACTTC
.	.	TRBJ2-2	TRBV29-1	CSVSQGGTGELFF	TGCAGCGTTTCCCAGGGGGGCACCGGGGAGCTGTTTTTT
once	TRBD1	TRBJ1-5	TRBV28	CASSLPDRGLPQHF	TGTGCCAGCAGTTTACCGGACAGGGGGCTGCCCCAGCATTTT
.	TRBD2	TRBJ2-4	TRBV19	CAVGGGIQYF	TGTGCAGTGGGGGGGGGCATTCAGTACTTC
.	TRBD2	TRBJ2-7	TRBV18	CASSPPLAGTYEQYF	TGTGCCAGCTCACCACCATTAGCGGGGACCTACGAGCAGTACTTC
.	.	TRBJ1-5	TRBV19	CASSIPLGGRGLGNQPQHF	TGTGCCAGTAGTATACCCCTAGGGGGACGAGGTTTGGGCAATCAGCCCCAGCATTTT
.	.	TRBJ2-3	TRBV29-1	CSVEVLEIPFGALDTQYF	TGCAGCGTTGAAGTTCTTGAGATTCCTTTTGGGGCCTTAGATACGCAGTATTTT
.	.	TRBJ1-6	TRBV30	CAWSGDRDSPLHF	TGTGCCTGGAGTGGAGACAGAGATTCACCCCTCCACTTT
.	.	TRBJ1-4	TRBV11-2	CASSPGYRDEKLFF	TGTGCCAGCAGCCCCGGGTACAGGGATGAAAAACTGTTTTTT
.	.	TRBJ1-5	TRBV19	CASRRQYNQPQHF	TGTGCCAGTAGGAGGCAGTACAATCAGCCCCAGCATTTT
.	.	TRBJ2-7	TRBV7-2	CASSTQSGSPPYEQYF	TGTGCCAGCAGTACTCAATCGGGGTCCCCCCCTTACGAGCAGTACTTC
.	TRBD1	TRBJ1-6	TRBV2	CASSSTGGSGSPLHF	TGTGCCAGCAGCTCCACAGGGGGCAGCGGTTCACCCCTCCACTTT
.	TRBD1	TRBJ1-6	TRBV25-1	CASRWTGVSPLHF	TGTGCCAGCAGGTGGACAGGGGTATCACCCCTCCACTTT
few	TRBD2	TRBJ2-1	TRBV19	CASSDLADSYNEQFF	TGTGCCAGTAGTGATCTAGCGGACTCCTACAATGAGCAGTTCTTC
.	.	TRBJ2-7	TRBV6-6	CASRNRASYEQYF	TGTGCCAGTAGGAACAGGGCATCCTACGAGCAGTACTTC
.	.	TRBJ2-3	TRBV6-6	CASKLDSGGAGDTQYF	TGTGCCAGCAAGTTAGATAGTGGGGGGGCCGGAGATACGCAGTATTTT
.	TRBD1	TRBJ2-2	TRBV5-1	CASSFRQGRTGELFF	TGCGCCAGCAGCTTTCGACAGGGTCGCACCGGGGAGCTGTTTTTT
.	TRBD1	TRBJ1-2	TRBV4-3	CASSPNPGGYGYTF	TGCGCCAGCAGTCCTAACCCAGGGGGCTATGGCTACACCTTC
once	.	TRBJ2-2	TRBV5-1	CASSLGGRITGELFF	TGCGCCAGCAGCTTGGGGGGGCGCATCACCGGGGAGCTGTTTTTT
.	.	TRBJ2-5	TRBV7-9	CASSPNTGGLGGVGETQYF	TGTGCCAGCAGCCCCAACACGGGGGGCCTGGGGGGAGTCGGAGAGACCCAGTACTTC
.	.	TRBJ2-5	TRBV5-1	CASSPQGESETQYF	TGCGCCAGCAGCCCACAGGGAGAGTCGGAGACCCAGTACTTC
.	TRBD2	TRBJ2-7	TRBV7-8	CASSLVLGGRAYEQYF	TGTGCCAGCAGCTTAGTTCTGGGCGGGAGGGCCTACGAGCAGTACTTC